This paragraph reports one T cell receptor beta chain. These data originate in a study of control samples from healthy donors and cancer patients. The CDR3 runs 14 residues. Germline V CDR1 and CDR2: ENHRY, SYGVKD. V was trimmed by 4 bases and J by 0 bases, leaving 9 bases between them. Sequenced by immunoSEQ multiplex PCR; TCRdb stores in-frame clones only, minus some. Found here are 120,000 or so clones, 75% to 95% of them singletons; the top ten hold roughly 8.6%. The clonotype comes from a young man in good health. The V and J genes are TRBV10-3 and TRBJ1-1; possible D gene TRBD1, 5 bases. The sequenced material came from blood. In nucleotides, the CDR3 is TGTGCCATCAGTGGGGGACTTATGAACACTGAAGCTTTCTTT. Its translation: CAISGGLMNTEAFF.